This T cell receptor beta chain was retrieved from a study of T cells in Graves' hyperthyroidism and ophthalmopathy (dated by TCRdb to the late 2010s). Turning to the overall study: Peripheral blood samples were taken at the time of initial diagnosis, prior to any treatment. TCR V-J signatures able to tell the groups apart were searched for in a discovery cohort of some 100 patients, of whom around 43 had Graves' ophthalmopathy and roughly 57 had stable Graves' hyperthyroidism. Prospective prediction of ophthalmopathy was tested in an independent validation cohort consisting of about 20 hyperthyroidism patients and around 17 patients who later progressed to ophthalmopathy. The roughly 100 discovery patients were divided at random into training and test sets in a 7:3 ratio. In about 6 Graves' hyperthyroidism patients, the study also compared T-cell repertoires from thyroid tissue with T-cell repertoires from blood. After blood sampling, hyperthyroidism patients were treated with methimazole at a starting dose of 30 mg daily, and ophthalmopathy patients were treated with high-dose intravenous methylprednisolone. TCR Vbeta CDR3 sequencing of 130 to 150 peripheral blood samples (under 45 ophthalmopathy, 75 to 80 hyperthyroidism and roughly 17 progressor patients) is reported in the paper. Study-level results and caveats: During validation, the model predicted progression to ophthalmopathy a median of roughly six months ahead of onset, with approximately 71% sensitivity and 72.22% specificity. A model built on a 13 V-J signature distinguished ophthalmopathy from stable hyperthyroidism, reaching around 88% sensitivity and approximately 81% specificity in cross-validation and 80%/75% in testing. Most expanded thyroid clonotypes (frequency above 0.001) were also detected in blood, a finding suggesting that blood repertoires may reflect thyroid immune responses. Sample size was not statistically predetermined, and investigators were not blinded to group allocation.

A patient counted as having stable Graves' hyperthyroidism if no progression to ophthalmopathy occurred over 18 months of follow-up. Hyperthyroidism patients were newly diagnosed, with disease duration under 2 months, and aged 18 to 65 years. The study excluded patients with uncontrolled infections, other autoimmune diseases, pregnancy or lactation. Diagnoses were established on the basis of clinical symptoms, serum thyroxine and TRAb, thyroid ultrasound, and orbital computed tomography. Ficoll-Paque density gradient centrifugation was used to isolate PBMCs from about 10 ml of fresh peripheral blood. Trizol reagent was used to extract total RNA, and RNA quality was then checked on an Agilent 2100 Bioanalyzer. CDR1 and CDR2 are read off the germline V gene as SGHVS and FQNEAQ. The CDR3 runs 18 amino acids, cysteine and phenylalanine included. The entry retains the CDR3 DNA only, 54 bases that are in frame from base 1. V and J lose 2 bases and 4 bases, and a span of 23 bases separates them.

TCR beta CDR3 regions were amplified from RNA transcripts. For the first round of RT-PCR on the TCR CDR3, the HTBI primer set was used together with the Qiagen OneStep RT-PCR kit. Libraries were constructed in a second round of multiplex PCR, after which size selection and purification were carried out. Libraries were sequenced paired-end with 100 bp reads on an Illumina HiSeq2000. Processing in the source paper ran as follows. Raw data were processed with SOAPnuke, discarding reads with adapters, uncalled bases, mean Phred below 15, or no exact constant-primer or identifier match. High-quality paired reads were merged using COPE v1.2.5, and each unique nucleotide sequence was defined as a clonotype. MiTCR v1.1 was used to align the clonotypes against IMGT TRBV, TRBD and TRBJ reference segments. Only V-J combinations with frequency above 0.0001, covering roughly 99% of repertoires, were analysed. A TCS score was defined as the ratio of F50 (clonal expansion) to E x V (chaos), with BLOSUM62-based TCRdist applied between CDR3 peptides within each V-J. Welch's t-statistics and random forest reduced fewer than 600 V-J features to some 14, which were used in a naive Bayes classifier (R e1071). TCRdb trimmed public reads at Q25 via fastp, called clones via MiXCR and kept in-frame beta chains. Identical CDR3 proteins give one entry, which carries the most common genes and DNA. The V and J calls and clone size are TCRdb's, not the authors'. The sample table records under 400,000 distinct CDR3 sequences; approximately 13% of these occur just once. Jointly, the top ten make up more than 9.5% of the sample.

Worth noting for this clonotype: Its antigen remains undetermined. There are no base qualities to consult, and no much larger clone falls within one base.

The TCR comes from a woman aged 60-75 years with Graves' hyperthyroidism. The sequence is built from TRBV7-8 and TRBJ2-5, and perhaps TRBD2 as D gene, on 6 matching bases. The sequenced sample consisted of blood. The DNA sequence reads TGTGCCAGCAGCTTATTGGTATCAGGGTGGCGGGATGGAGAGACCCAGTACTTC. The encoded protein is CASSLLVSGWRDGETQYF.